This passage covers 29 T cell receptor beta chains from one sample sequenced in a study of cytomegalovirus exposure and HLA in healthy donors. 13 Jbeta primers and 60 Vbeta primers were used for the PCR. Assay: immunoSEQ multiplex PCR; the TCRdb copy retains only in-frame clones and omits some. Here the sample spans around 100,000 clones, less than 75% being singletons. Sequenced input: PBMCs. The receptors were sampled from a man aged 35 to 55 in good health and CMV-seropositive.

This clone has only a few counts. The CDR3 DNA sequence: TGTGCCAGCAACAAGGAGCAGGGGATATCCTATGGCTACACCTTC. This sequence encodes CASNKEQGISYGYTF. The chain recombines TRBV6-5 with TRBJ1-2; possible D gene TRBD1, 6 bases. V lost 7 bases to trimming and J lost 4 bases, with 19 bases between them. The CDR3 has 15 residues. CDR1 is MNHEY and CDR2 is SVGAGI in the germline V gene.

This clone was counted between two and nine times. This chain connects TRBV5-1 to TRBJ2-6; D gene unclear. The CDR3 extends over 16 amino acids. With 3 bases removed from V and 3 bases from J, the gap between germline ends came to 13 bases. Looked up from germline, CDR1 is SGHRS and CDR2 is YFSETQ. CDR3 amino acids: CASSSQSSRGANVLTF. CDR3 nucleotide sequence: TGCGCCAGCAGCTCACAGTCCAGTCGTGGGGCCAACGTCCTGACTTTC.

In this sample, this clone turned up a few times. The chain combines TRBV7-3 with TRBJ2-7; D not resolved. The germline V gene encodes CDR1 SGHTA and CDR2 FQGTGA. The ends were cut back, 2 bases at V and 3 bases at J, with 8 bases in the middle. The CDR3 is 13 residues long. CDR3 sequence: CASSLGLNYEQYV. The DNA of the CDR3 is TGTGCCAGCAGCTTAGGCTTGAACTACGAGCAGTACGTC.

This sequence joins TRBV18 and TRBJ2-1; 7 nucleotides align to TRBD2. The ends lost 6 bases at V and 0 bases at J; junction bases unmatched: 11. Germline V CDR1 and CDR2: KGHSH, LQKENI. CDR3 length: 17 residues. The CDR3, as DNA: TGTGCCAGCTCCCCGCCAGGCGGGAGAGACTCCTACAATGAGCAGTTCTTC. Amino acid sequence: CASSPPGGRDSYNEQFF.

This sequence joins TRBV28 and TRBJ1-1, with 9 nucleotides matching TRBD1. CDR1 and CDR2 (germline): MDHEN, SYDVKM. This CDR3 is 14 amino acids long. J was trimmed by 4 bases and V by 4 bases; bases with no gene match: 4. This CDR3 is CASSSRTGVTEAFF. CDR3 DNA: TGTGCCAGCAGTTCACGGACAGGGGTCACTGAAGCTTTCTTT.

The J gene is TRBJ1-5, the V gene TRBV6-5; no clear D gene. The germline gives CDR1 MNHEY, CDR2 SVGAGI. The CDR3 loop spans 14 amino acids. Trimming left V 5 bases short and J 6 bases short, with 14 bases between. The DNA of the CDR3 is TGTGCCAGCAGTGTACTTGAGGCTGGTCAGCCCCAGCATTTT. It translates to CASSVLEAGQPQHF.

Comment on this clone: One end of the junction does not line up with germline, which may come from a read error. This chain uses TRBV4-3 with TRBJ1-5, with a tentative D call TRBD1 (5 bases). The CDR3 loop spans 15 amino acids. CDR1 is LGHNA and CDR2 is YSLEER in the germline V gene. The CDR3 loop is CASGQDGQGGQPQHF. In DNA form, the CDR3 reads TGCGCCAGCGGCCAAGATGGGCAGGGCGGTCAGCCCCAGCATTTT.

This chain uses TRBV6-5 with TRBJ1-2; D is unresolved. CDR3 length: 14 residues. V was cut by 2 bases and J by 8 bases, with 15 bases left in between. CDR1 is MNHEY, CDR2 SVGAGI, per germline. The DNA for the CDR3 is TGTGCCAGCAGTTACACCTCGGGGAGCTCCGGCTACACCTTC. Residues: CASSYTSGSSGYTF.

This chain connects TRBV9 to TRBJ2-3; D is unclear. Germline CDR1 reads SGDLS; CDR2 reads YYNGEE. This CDR3 has 13 residues. V was shortened by 4 bases and J by 4 bases, with 10 bases between the two germline ends. Here the CDR3 reads CASSIDPADTQYF. The CDR3 DNA reads as TGTGCCAGCAGCATAGACCCGGCAGATACGCAGTATTTT.

The chain has TRBV19 and TRBJ2-7; 7 bases match TRBD2. Germline CDR1 reads LNHDA; CDR2 reads SQIVND (reference sequence). This CDR3 is built from 14 residues. Germline trimming cut 6 bases from V and 5 bases from J; bases unmatched to any gene: 10. The CDR3 region has the DNA TGTGCCAGTAGACGCGGCGGGAGTCGGGACGAGCAGTACTTC. Translated, it gives CASRRGGSRDEQYF.

This clone was counted only a few times. V is TRBV30 and J is TRBJ2-2; the match to TRBD2 covers 9 bases. The CDR3 sequence is 14 residues long. CDR1 is GTSNPN and CDR2 is SVGIG in the germline V gene (reference sequence). V dropped 3 bases and J dropped 5; count of bases not matched to a gene: 4. CDR3 in amino acids: CAWRGLAGTGELFF. The CDR3 DNA reads as TGTGCCTGGAGGGGGCTAGCGGGGACCGGGGAGCTGTTTTTT.

This chain joins TRBV7-2 and TRBJ1-2; 10 bases agree with TRBD1. The length of the CDR3 is 16 residues. The germline CDR1 and CDR2 sequences are SGHTA and FQGNSA. Trimming cost V 5 bases and J 4 bases; bases outside gene matches: 10. CDR3: CASSPTVGQGIYGYTF. In DNA, the CDR3 is TGTGCCAGCAGCCCCACGGTGGGACAGGGGATCTATGGCTACACCTTC.

The chain is built from TRBV28 and TRBJ1-1, with TRBD1 identical over 7 bases. The ends lost 2 bases at V and 3 bases at J; junction bases unmatched: 3. Germline values: CDR1 MDHEN, CDR2 SYDVKM. This CDR3 has 14 amino acids. The CDR3 spells CASSLVTGDTEAFF. DNA for the CDR3: TGTGCCAGCAGTTTAGTCACAGGGGACACTGAAGCTTTCTTT.

The rearrangement joins TRBV7-9 to TRBJ1-4; 12 bases match TRBD1. This CDR3 region has 15 residues. CDR1 is SEHNR, CDR2 FQNEAQ, per germline (reference sequence). The V gene end was trimmed by 4 bases and the J gene end by 5 bases; junction bases not matched to a gene: 2. The CDR3 region is CASSSGTGGNEKLFF. The DNA for the CDR3 is TGTGCCAGCAGCTCAGGGACAGGGGGCAATGAAAAACTGTTTTTT.

This clone was seen once. This chain connects TRBV15 to TRBJ1-2, with a tentative D call TRBD1 (5 bases). V dropped 1 base and J dropped 7 bases, with 19 bases sitting between them. This CDR3 comprises 16 residues. Germline V gene sequence: CDR1 LNHNV, CDR2 YYDKDF (reference sequence). DNA for the CDR3: TGTGCCACCAGCAGAGGGGGCCCTCCGGAACTGAGTGGCTACACCTTC. Encoded protein: CATSRGGPPELSGYTF.

This chain uses TRBV29-1 with TRBJ1-1, with D possibly matching TRBD1 (5 bases). The V end was cut by 6 bases, the J end by 11 bases, with 19 bases between. Germline loops: CDR1 SQVTM, CDR2 ANQGSEA. CDR3 length equals 12 residues. Written as DNA, the CDR3 is TGCAGCGTCTCTCCAGCTGTGGGGCTCGCTTTCTTT. This gives the protein CSVSPAVGLAFF.

CDR3 sequence: CASSFASGYEQYF. Written as DNA, the CDR3 is TGTGCCAGCAGTTTTGCTAGCGGTTACGAGCAGTACTTC. V usage is TRBV28 and J usage is TRBJ2-7; the match to TRBD2 covers 7 bases. Germline assignment: CDR1 MDHEN and CDR2 SYDVKM. CDR3 size: 13 residues. Unmatched junction bases numbered 3, after V lost 3 bases and J lost 4 bases. The full variable domain, rest sourced from reference TRBV28 and TRBJ2-7, is DVKVTQSSRYLVKRTGEKVFLECVQDMDHENMFWYRQDPGLGLRLIYFSYDVKMKEKGDIPEGYSVSREKKERFSLILESASTNQTSMYLCASSFASGYEQYFGPGTRLTVT.

This clone came up a few times. The chain employs TRBV20-1 and TRBJ1-2; D is unresolved. The length of the CDR3 is 11 residues. The V and J ends lost 6 bases and 1 base respectively, with 6 bases between them. CDR1 DFQATT and CDR2 SNEGSKA come from the germline V gene (reference sequence). This chain's CDR3 is CSAQINYGYTF. CDR3 bases: TGCAGTGCACAGATTAACTATGGCTACACCTTC.

The genes are TRBV6-5 and TRBJ1-5, with a possible D match to TRBD1 (5 bases). Trimming took 6 bases from V and 7 from J, leaving 16 bases between them. The CDR3 runs to 14 residues. Germline V CDR1 and CDR2: MNHEY, SVGAGI. The CDR3 reads CASSDTQGHQPQHF. As DNA, the CDR3 is TGTGCCAGCAGCGACACCCAGGGTCACCAGCCCCAGCATTTT.

This chain uses TRBV6-5 with TRBJ1-5, with a weak D call TRBD1 (6 bases). Per the germline V gene, CDR1 is MNHEY and CDR2 is SVGAGI. The CDR3 is 15 residues long. The V end was cut by 0 bases, the J end by 7 bases, with 13 bases between. CDR3 in DNA: TGTGCCAGCAGTTACTCACAGGGCCTTGAACAGCCCCAGCATTTT. Its protein is CASSYSQGLEQPQHF.

This clone was seen a handful of times. The chain is built from TRBV6-5 and TRBJ2-7; perhaps TRBD2 as D (5 bases). Per the germline V gene, CDR1 is MNHEY and CDR2 is SVGAGI. This CDR3 is 14 amino acids long. V was clipped by 4 bases and J by 2 bases, with 12 bases between them. The CDR3 DNA reads as TGTGCCAGCAGTTCCTCGGACTTCCCCTACGAGCAGTACTTC. Translation gives CASSSSDFPYEQYF.

This clone occurred a few times. The chain couples TRBV2 to TRBJ1-5, with D possibly being TRBD1 (5 bases). Trimming took off 4 bases at V and 3 bases at J, with 10 bases between the two ends. The length of the CDR3 is 14 residues. CDR1 and CDR2 from the germline V gene are SNHLY and FYNNEI. For the CDR3, the DNA is TGTGCCAGCAGTGGGGAGGGGACCAATCAGCCCCAGCATTTT. Amino acids: CASSGEGTNQPQHF.

The CDR3 reads CASGLAVAKNIQYF. The CDR3 DNA reads as TGTGCCAGTGGACTAGCGGTAGCCAAAAACATTCAGTACTTC. The gene calls are TRBV6-1 and TRBJ2-4, with 10 bases that match TRBD2. J lost 0 bases, V lost 9 bases, and 2 bases had no gene match. The CDR3 consists of 14 residues. Germline loops: CDR1 MNHNS, CDR2 SASEGT.

This sequence joins TRBV5-6 and TRBJ2-5; 8 nucleotides match TRBD1. The CDR3 loop spans 15 amino acids. Losses at the gene ends were 0 bases for V and 4 bases for J; bases not matched to a gene: 5. The germline V gene has CDR1 SGHDT and CDR2 YYEEEE. DNA of the CDR3: TGTGCCAGCAGCTTGGCAGGGGGCATGAGAGAGACCCAGTACTTC. It is translated as CASSLAGGMRETQYF.

This clone was counted between two and nine times. This rearrangement joins TRBV7-2 to TRBJ2-7; weak D call: TRBD2 (6 bases). CDR3 length equals 15 residues. Trimming pared 6 bases from V and 0 bases from J, leaving 15 bases between. The germline gives CDR1 SGHTA, CDR2 FQGNSA. In nucleotides, the CDR3 is TGTGCCAGCAGACGCGGGACGGACCCCTCCTACGAGCAGTACTTC. It encodes CASRRGTDPSYEQYF.

The V gene is TRBV30, the J gene TRBJ2-6; 9 bases are shared with TRBD1. V lost 3 bases to trimming and J lost 2 bases; unmatched junction nucleotides: 14. CDR1 is GTSNPN and CDR2 is SVGIG in the germline V gene (reference sequence). This CDR3 is built from 19 residues. CDR3 DNA: TGTGCCTGGAGCGCCGGGACAGGGTTTATAGACCCTGGGGCCAACGTCCTGACTTTC. Protein sequence: CAWSAGTGFIDPGANVLTF.

The table lists this clone with a few counts. The chain combines TRBV11-2 with TRBJ2-2; tentatively, D is TRBD2 (6 bases). The germline CDR1 and CDR2 sequences are SGHAT and FQNNGV. The CDR3 is made up of 14 amino acids. V lost 0 bases to trimming and J lost 7 bases, with 9 bases between them. The CDR3 sequence: CASSLELAIGELFF. The CDR3 bases are TGTGCCAGCAGCTTAGAACTAGCAATCGGGGAGCTGTTTTTT.

The gene calls are TRBV6-1 and TRBJ2-1, with TRBD2 identical over 9 bases. There are 16 residues in the CDR3. The V gene end was trimmed by 1 base and the J gene end by 4 bases; junction bases not matched to a gene: 5. The V gene's germline CDR1 is MNHNS and CDR2 SASEGT. CDR3 sequence: CASSEVVTSGYNEQFF. Here the CDR3 DNA reads TGTGCCAGCAGTGAAGTCGTGACTAGCGGATACAATGAGCAGTTCTTC.

This clone occurred a few times. The chain has TRBV19 and TRBJ1-1, with 7 bases fitting TRBD1. This CDR3 contains 14 residues. After removal of 6 bases from V and 4 bases from J, the junction contained 8 bases not matched to a gene. Germline CDR1 reads LNHDA; CDR2 reads SQIVND (reference sequence). This CDR3 is CASSGRGAFTEAFF. Here the CDR3 DNA reads TGTGCCAGTAGCGGCAGGGGGGCTTTCACTGAAGCTTTCTTT.